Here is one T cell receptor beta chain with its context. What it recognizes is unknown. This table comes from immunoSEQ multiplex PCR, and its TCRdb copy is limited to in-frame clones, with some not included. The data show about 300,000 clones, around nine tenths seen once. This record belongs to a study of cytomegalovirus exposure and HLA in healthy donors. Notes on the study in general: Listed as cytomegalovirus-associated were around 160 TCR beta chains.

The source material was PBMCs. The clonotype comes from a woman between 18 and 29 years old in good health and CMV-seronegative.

DNA for the CDR3: TGTGCCAGCAGCTTTATAGCGGGAGGGTCGGATACGCAGTATTTT. Its translation is CASSFIAGGSDTQYF. The V and J genes are TRBV13 and TRBJ2-3; 11 bases are a match to TRBD2. CDR1 and CDR2 from the germline V gene are PRHDT and FYEKMQ (reference sequence). The CDR3 is 15 residues long. J lost 6 bases, V lost 3 bases, and 5 bases had no gene match.